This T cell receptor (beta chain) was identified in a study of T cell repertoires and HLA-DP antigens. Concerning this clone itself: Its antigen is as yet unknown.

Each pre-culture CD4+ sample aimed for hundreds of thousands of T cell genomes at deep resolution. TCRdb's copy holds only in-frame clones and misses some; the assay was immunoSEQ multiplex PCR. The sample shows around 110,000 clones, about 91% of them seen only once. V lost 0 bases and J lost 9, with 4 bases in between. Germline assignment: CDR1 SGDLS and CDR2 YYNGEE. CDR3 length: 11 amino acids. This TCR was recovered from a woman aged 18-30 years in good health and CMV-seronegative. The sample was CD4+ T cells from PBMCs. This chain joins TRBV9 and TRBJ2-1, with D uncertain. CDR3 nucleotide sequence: TGTGCCAGCAGCGTAGCGAGTGAGCAGTTCTTC. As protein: CASSVASEQFF. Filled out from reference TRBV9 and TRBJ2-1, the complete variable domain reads DSGVTQTPKHLITATGQRVTLRCSPRSGDLSVYWYQQSLDQGLQFLIQYYNGEERAKGNILERFSAQQFPDLHSELNLSSLELGDSALYFCASSVASEQFFGPGTRLTVL.